This T cell receptor (beta chain) emerged from a study of tumor and adjacent non-tumor tissue in lung cancer. Looked up from germline, CDR1 is MGHRA and CDR2 is YSYEKL. V dropped 0 bases and J dropped 10 bases, with 18 bases sitting between them. This CDR3 has 15 amino acids. RNA was extracted from bulk tissue without any cell sorting. This non-tumor lung sample came from over 3 cm beyond the tumor edge. Of note for this clonotype: A much larger clone differs from this one at a single base, so this may be a read error.

TCRbeta libraries were built with three rounds of nested PCR, modified from ARM-PCR. Via MiXCR, TCRdb re-called the multiplex PCR reads, giving one row per CDR3 protein. Of some 97,000 distinct CDR3 sequences listed, less than 75% are singletons. Sequencing was done on a sample of distant non-tumor lung tissue. The chain carries TRBV4-1 and TRBJ1-2; D unclear. The TCR was taken from a man in his thirties or forties with non-small cell lung cancer. The CDR3 DNA reads TGCGCCAGCAGCCAAGAAGTAGTCTACAGAGGCGACTACACCTTC. It yields the protein CASSQEVVYRGDYTF.